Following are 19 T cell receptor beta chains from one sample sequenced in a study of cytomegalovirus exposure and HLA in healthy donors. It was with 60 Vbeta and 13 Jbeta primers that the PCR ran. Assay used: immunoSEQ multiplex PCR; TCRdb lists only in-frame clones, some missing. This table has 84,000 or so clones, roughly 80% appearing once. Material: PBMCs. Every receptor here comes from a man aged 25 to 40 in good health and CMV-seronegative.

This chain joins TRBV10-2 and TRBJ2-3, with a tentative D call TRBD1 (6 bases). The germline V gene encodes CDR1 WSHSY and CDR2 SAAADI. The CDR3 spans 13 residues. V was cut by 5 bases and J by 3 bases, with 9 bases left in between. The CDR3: CASSQGWTDTQYF. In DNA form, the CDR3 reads TGCGCCAGCAGTCAGGGGTGGACAGATACGCAGTATTTT.

The CDR3 region is CASSEYQRGGTEQFF. Here the CDR3 DNA reads TGTGCCAGCAGTGAATACCAGCGGGGGGGCACTGAGCAGTTCTTC. The chain uses TRBV6-1 and TRBJ2-1, with TRBD2 matching 10 bases. The CDR3 loop spans 15 amino acids. CDR1 is MNHNS, CDR2 SASEGT, per germline. Trimming removed 2 bases from V and 9 bases from J; junction bases left unmatched: 7.

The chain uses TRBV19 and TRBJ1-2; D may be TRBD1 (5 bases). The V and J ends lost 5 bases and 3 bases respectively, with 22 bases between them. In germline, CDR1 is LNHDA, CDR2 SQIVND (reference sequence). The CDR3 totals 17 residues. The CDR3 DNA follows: TGTGCCAGTAGTTACGCCCGCCCGAGAGGACATCACTATGGCTACACCTTC. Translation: CASSYARPRGHHYGYTF.

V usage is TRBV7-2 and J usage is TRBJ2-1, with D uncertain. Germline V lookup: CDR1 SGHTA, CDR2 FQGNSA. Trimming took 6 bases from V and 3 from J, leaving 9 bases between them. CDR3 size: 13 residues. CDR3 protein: CASSQDYYNEQFF. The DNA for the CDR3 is TGTGCCAGCAGTCAGGATTACTACAATGAGCAGTTCTTC.

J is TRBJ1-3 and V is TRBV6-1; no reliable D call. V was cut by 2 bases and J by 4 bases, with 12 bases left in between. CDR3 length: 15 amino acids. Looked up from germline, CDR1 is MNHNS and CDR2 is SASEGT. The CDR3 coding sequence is TGTGCCAGCAGTGAAAGCGGACGGCTCGGAAACACCATATATTTT. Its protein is CASSESGRLGNTIYF.

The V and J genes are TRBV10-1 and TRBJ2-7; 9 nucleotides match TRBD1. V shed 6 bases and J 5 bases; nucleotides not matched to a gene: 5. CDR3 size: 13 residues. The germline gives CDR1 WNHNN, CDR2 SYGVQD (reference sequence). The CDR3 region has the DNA TGCGCCAGCAGGAGGACAGGGGACAACGAGCAGTACTTC. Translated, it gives CASRRTGDNEQYF.

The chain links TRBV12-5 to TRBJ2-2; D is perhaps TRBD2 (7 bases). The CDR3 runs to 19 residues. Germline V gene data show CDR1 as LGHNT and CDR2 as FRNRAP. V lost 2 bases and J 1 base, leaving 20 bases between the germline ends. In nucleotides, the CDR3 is TGTGCTAGTGGTTTGACGGCCCGTGGGGGGGCGCGGAACACCGGGGAGCTGTTTTTT. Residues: CASGLTARGGARNTGELFF. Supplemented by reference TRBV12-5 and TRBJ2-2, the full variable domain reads DARVTQTPRHKVTEMGQEVTMRCQPILGHNTVFWYRQTMMQGLELLAYFRNRAPLDDSGMPKDRFSAEMPDATLATLKIQPSEPRDSAVYFCASGLTARGGARNTGELFFGEGSRLTVL.

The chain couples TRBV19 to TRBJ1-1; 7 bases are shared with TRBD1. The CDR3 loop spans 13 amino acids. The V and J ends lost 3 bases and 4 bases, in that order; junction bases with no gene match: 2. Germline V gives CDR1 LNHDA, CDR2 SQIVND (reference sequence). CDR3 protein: CASSIDRVTEAFF. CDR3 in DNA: TGTGCCAGTAGTATTGACAGGGTCACTGAAGCTTTCTTT.

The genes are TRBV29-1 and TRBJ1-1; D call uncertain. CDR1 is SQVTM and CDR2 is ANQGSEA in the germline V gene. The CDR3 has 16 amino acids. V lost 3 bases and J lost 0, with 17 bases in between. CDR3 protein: CSVDGLVGKLNTEAFF. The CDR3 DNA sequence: TGCAGCGTTGATGGGCTCGTCGGGAAATTGAACACTGAAGCTTTCTTT.

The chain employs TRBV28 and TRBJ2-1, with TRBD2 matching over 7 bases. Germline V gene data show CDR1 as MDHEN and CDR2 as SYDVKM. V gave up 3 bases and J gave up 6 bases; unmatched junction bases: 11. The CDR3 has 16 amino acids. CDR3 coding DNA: TGTGCCAGCAGTTTTCTCCGGCTAGCGGCAGCCAATGAGCAGTTCTTC. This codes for CASSFLRLAAANEQFF.

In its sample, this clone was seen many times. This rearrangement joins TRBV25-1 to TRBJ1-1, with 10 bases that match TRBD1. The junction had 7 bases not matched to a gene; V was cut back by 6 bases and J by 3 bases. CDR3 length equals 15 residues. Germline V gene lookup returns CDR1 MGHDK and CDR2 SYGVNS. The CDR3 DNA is TGTGCCAGCAGCCCCGGGACAGGGGTCGACACTGAAGCTTTCTTT. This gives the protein CASSPGTGVDTEAFF.

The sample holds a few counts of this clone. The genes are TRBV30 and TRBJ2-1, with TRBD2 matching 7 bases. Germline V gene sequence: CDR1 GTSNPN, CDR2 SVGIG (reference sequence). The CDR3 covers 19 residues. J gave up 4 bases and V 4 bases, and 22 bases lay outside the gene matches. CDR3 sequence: CAWKTARDYHGLSYNEQFF. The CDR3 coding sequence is TGTGCCTGGAAGACAGCCCGGGACTACCACGGGCTGTCGTACAATGAGCAGTTCTTC.

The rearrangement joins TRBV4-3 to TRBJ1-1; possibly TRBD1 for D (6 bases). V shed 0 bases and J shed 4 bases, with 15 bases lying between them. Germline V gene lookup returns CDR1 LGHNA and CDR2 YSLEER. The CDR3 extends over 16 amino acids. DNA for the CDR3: TGCGCCAGCAGCCAAGAACAGGGAGTTAGGACCACTGAAGCTTTCTTT. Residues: CASSQEQGVRTTEAFF.

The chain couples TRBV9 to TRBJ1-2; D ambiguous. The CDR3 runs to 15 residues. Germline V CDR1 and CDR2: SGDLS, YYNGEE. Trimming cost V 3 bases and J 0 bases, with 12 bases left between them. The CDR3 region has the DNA TGTGCCAGCAGCGGACTTCCGGGAGCTAACTATGGCTACACCTTC. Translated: CASSGLPGANYGYTF.

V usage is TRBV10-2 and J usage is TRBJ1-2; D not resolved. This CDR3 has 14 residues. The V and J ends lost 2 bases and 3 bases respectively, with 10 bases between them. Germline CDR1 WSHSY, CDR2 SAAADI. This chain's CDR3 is CASSEGHSYYGYTF. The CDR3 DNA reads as TGCGCCAGCAGTGAGGGGCACAGCTACTATGGCTACACCTTC.

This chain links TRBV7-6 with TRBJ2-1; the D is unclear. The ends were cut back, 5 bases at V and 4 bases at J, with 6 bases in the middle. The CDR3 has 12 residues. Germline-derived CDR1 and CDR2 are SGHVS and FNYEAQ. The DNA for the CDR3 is TGTGCCAGCAGCGCGTCATACAATGAGCAGTTCTTC. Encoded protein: CASSASYNEQFF.

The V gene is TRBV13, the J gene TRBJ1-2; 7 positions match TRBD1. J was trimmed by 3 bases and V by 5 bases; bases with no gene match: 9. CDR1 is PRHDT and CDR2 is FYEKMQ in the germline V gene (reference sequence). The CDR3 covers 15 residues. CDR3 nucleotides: TGTGCCAGCAGCACACGGGGGACAGCTTACTATGGCTACACCTTC. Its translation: CASSTRGTAYYGYTF.

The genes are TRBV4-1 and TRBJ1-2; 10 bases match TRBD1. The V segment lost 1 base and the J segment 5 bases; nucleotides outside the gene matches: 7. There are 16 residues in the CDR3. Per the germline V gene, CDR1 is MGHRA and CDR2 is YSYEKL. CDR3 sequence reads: CASSQVGQGKPYGYTF. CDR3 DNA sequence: TGCGCCAGCAGCCAAGTGGGACAGGGGAAACCTTATGGCTACACCTTC.

DNA of the CDR3: TGTGCCAGCAGTAGGACAGGGACCTACGAGCAGTACTTC. This translates into CASSRTGTYEQYF. The chain employs TRBV25-1 and TRBJ2-7; TRBD1 agrees at 8 bases. Germline values: CDR1 MGHDK, CDR2 SYGVNS. This CDR3 is 13 amino acids long. V gave up 5 bases and J gave up 2 bases; unmatched junction bases: 2.